This T cell receptor (beta chain) was captured by sequencing in a study of blood T cells in healthy people across ages. Study results and caveats: As age increased, TCR beta diversity per million T cells fell in a roughly linear fashion.

With regard to this clonotype: Antigen unknown. A junction boundary mismatches the germline segment, possibly from a read error.

CDR1 is SEHNR and CDR2 is FQNEAQ in the germline V gene (reference sequence). The CDR3 length is 13 residues. With a J-beta primer mix and a sample-barcoded 5' primer, a second PCR ran 7 to 11 cycles. TCRdb passed the 5' RACE reads through MiXCR, listing each CDR3 protein once. The sample carries approximately 900,000 distinct CDR3 sequences, almost 30% recorded once. Separately, the same data were catalogued under a study of T cells of mothers and their children.

Sequencing input: blood. This TCR derives from a woman aged 40 to 50 in good health. The chain links TRBV7-9 to TRBJ1-2; D gene ambiguous. The CDR3 spells CASSEGSNYDYTF. The CDR3 coding sequence is TGTGCCAGCAGCGAGGGAAGTAACTATGACTACACCTTC. The full variable domain, completed using reference TRBV7-9 and TRBJ1-2, is DTGVSQNPRHKITKRGQNVTFRCDPISEHNRLYWYRQTLGQGPEFLTYFQNEAQLEKSRLLSDRFSAERPKGSFSTLEIQRTEQGDSAMYLCASSEGSNYDYTFGSGTRLTVV.